The rows below give T cell receptor beta chains drawn from one sample of a study of human T cells and chemical hapten exposure. One entry per CDR3 protein, called by TCRdb with MiXCR from the RACE reads. Seen here are tens of thousands of distinct CDR3 sequences, 9.6% observed once, and the top ten hold 3% to 4.5%. The material sequenced was whole blood, taken in connection with sensitization to the hapten diphenylcyclopropenone (DPC). The origin of the receptors is a middle-aged woman with alopecia areata. Some clones in this sample may be carry-over from other donors' samples. Each CDR3 is given with its conserved first and last residue. Fields, in order: J gene, clone size, V gene, D gene, CDR3 DNA, CDR3 protein. A D gene is named only where the DNA matches it firmly. Not all rows give a size; the values are once, few, many and, for expanded clones, a class.

>TRBJ2-4|.|TRBV6-1|.
TGTGCCAGCAGTGAGTTGGCCCTTCAGGGAATTGGTAGAAACATTCAGTACTTC
CASSELALQGIGRNIQYF
>TRBJ2-3|many|TRBV12-3/TRBV12-4|TRBD2
TGTGCCAGCAAGGTAGCGGGGGGGTTCCCAGATACGCAGTATTTT
CASKVAGGFPDTQYF
>TRBJ1-3|few|TRBV18|TRBD1
TGTGCCAGCTCACCATCTCAGGGGGGATCTGGAAACACCATATATTTT
CASSPSQGGSGNTIYF
>TRBJ2-2|many|TRBV18|.
TGTGCCAGCTCACCGTCGACAGGAGTTAACACCGGGGAGCTGTTTTTT
CASSPSTGVNTGELFF
>TRBJ2-7|many|TRBV7-2|.
TGTGCCAGCAGCTTAGACACCCCCTACGAGCAGTACTTC
CASSLDTPYEQYF
>TRBJ2-7|few|TRBV5-1|.
TGCGCCAGCAGCACCCGACTAGGACGCGAGCAGTACTTC
CASSTRLGREQYF
>TRBJ2-1|.|TRBV19|TRBD1
TGTGCCAGTAGTTCCCGGGACAGGGGGCGGTCCAATGAGCAGTTCTTC
CASSSRDRGRSNEQFF
>TRBJ1-2|few|TRBV30|.
TGTGCCTGGAGTGTTAAAGCAGGGAACGGGTTCTATGGCTACACCTTC
CAWSVKAGNGFYGYTF
>TRBJ1-1|.|TRBV5-6|.
TGTGCCAGCAGCTTGGTCCGGACAGAGAACACTGAAGCTTTCTTT
CASSLVRTENTEAFF
>TRBJ2-7|few|TRBV3-1|TRBD1
TGTGCCAGCAGCCGGGACAGGGGTTACGAGCAGTACTTC
CASSRDRGYEQYF
>TRBJ1-2|.|TRBV11-2|TRBD1
TGTGCCAGCAGCGTCCAGGACAGGGGGCGAATCAACTATGGCTACACCTTC
CASSVQDRGRINYGYTF
>TRBJ2-3|many|TRBV20-1|TRBD2
TGCAGTGCCAGTTGGACTAGCGGGGGGGGTAGCACAGATACGCAGTATTTT
CSASWTSGGGSTDTQYF
>TRBJ1-2|few|TRBV7-9|.
TGTGCCAGCAGCTTAGGAGTCCCAGGGGCCAACTATGGCTACACCTTC
CASSLGVPGANYGYTF
>TRBJ2-7|.|TRBV7-2|TRBD2
TGTGCCAGCAGCCAGACGGGGGGTCCGCGGGAGCAGTACTTC
CASSQTGGPREQYF
>TRBJ1-2|many|TRBV11-2|.
TGTGCCAGCAGCCCTCTGGACAGTAACTATGGCTACACCTTC
CASSPLDSNYGYTF
>TRBJ1-6|many|TRBV7-3|.
TGTGCCAGCAGCGAACAGTCTGGGAGCTCCTATAATTCACCCCTCCACTTT
CASSEQSGSSYNSPLHF
>TRBJ2-7|few|TRBV6-2/TRBV6-3|.
TGTGCCAGCAGTACCAGGGTCTCTACCGTCTACGAGCAGTACTTC
CASSTRVSTVYEQYF
>TRBJ2-3|few|TRBV6-2/TRBV6-3|.
TGTGCCAACAGTAGGCACCGGACAGATACGCAGTATTTT
CANSRHRTDTQYF
>TRBJ1-2|few|TRBV7-2|.
TGTGCCAGCAGCGATGACAGAAACTATGGCTACACCTTC
CASSDDRNYGYTF
>TRBJ1-2|many|TRBV24-1|.
TGTGCCACCAGTGATTTGAGGGTCGGAGGCTACACCTTC
CATSDLRVGGYTF
>TRBJ1-1|many|TRBV10-3|TRBD1
TGTGCCATCGGTAGGGACAGCGAAGCTTTCTTT
CAIGRDSEAFF
>TRBJ1-1|.|TRBV7-2|.
TGTGCCAGCAGCCGTCCGACAGTGAACACTGAAGCTTTCTTT
CASSRPTVNTEAFF
>TRBJ2-1|.|TRBV7-2|.
TGTGCCAGCAGCAAAGCCGCCTACAATGTTCAGTTCTTC
CASSKAAYNVQFF
>TRBJ2-5|few|TRBV20-1|TRBD2
TGCAGTGCCTCCCGGACTAGCGGGGAAGAGACCCAGTACTTC
CSASRTSGEETQYF
>TRBJ2-3|.|TRBV20-1|.
TGCAGTGCTAACCGGGACTTAAGCACAGATACGCAGTATTTT
CSANRDLSTDTQYF
>TRBJ2-2|few|TRBV4-2|.
TGTGCCAGCAGCCAAAACCCCTCGAACACCGGGGAGCTGTTTTTT
CASSQNPSNTGELFF
>TRBJ2-1|.|TRBV4-3|.
TGCGCCAGCAGCCCTCGAAGGATAAGCGAGCAGTTCTTC
CASSPRRISEQFF
>TRBJ1-4|many|TRBV28|.
TGTGCCAGCAGTTATGAGGGGGGCATTAATGAAAAACTGTTTTTT
CASSYEGGINEKLFF
>TRBJ1-1|many|TRBV5-1|.
TGCGCCAGCAGCTTGGACAATGGGGGGGAAGCTTTCTTT
CASSLDNGGEAFF
>TRBJ1-5|many|TRBV20-1|.
TGCAGTGCTAGAGAAACAGGGTTTAATCAGCCCCAGCATTTT
CSARETGFNQPQHF
>TRBJ1-3|many|TRBV12-3/TRBV12-4|.
TGTGCCAGCAGTTTTGGAGGGGACGGAAACACCATATATTTT
CASSFGGDGNTIYF